This entry is about one T cell receptor (beta chain). The sample comes from a study of CD8 T cells in ankylosing spondylitis. This CDR3 contains 11 residues. From germline, CDR1 is MDHEN and CDR2 SYDVKM. Trimming shortened V by 7 bases and J by 5 bases, and 9 bases separated the two germline ends. TCRdb re-derived calls from the 5' RACE reads in MiXCR, one entry per CDR3 protein. The sample includes about 260,000 distinct CDR3 sequences, more than 20% of them seen just once. The sequencing sample was made of blood, either unsorted or a sorted T cell fraction (not recorded which). The receptor was derived from a male donor with ankylosing spondylitis or in good health (not recorded which). J is TRBJ2-7 and V is TRBV28; the D is unclear. The CDR3 DNA is TGTGCCAGCACAGTGGGGAACGAGCAGTACTTC. It translates to CASTVGNEQYF.